These 5 T cell receptor beta chains share one sample of origin, sequenced in a study of human thymus T cells (dated by TCRdb to between 2020 and 2021). The thymus tissue came from surgical resects taken out during corrective cardiac surgery. Libraries were built with the immunoSEQ multiplex PCR assay. This is the immuneACCESS table as TCRdb keeps it, with only in-frame sequences that have V and J called. A part of the clones is gone; compared with another copy, unresolved V genes explain less than half, and the rest is unexplained. The sample table records roughly 120,000 clones; about 95% of these occur just once. The top ten clones comprise roughly 0.024% of the sample. Specimen: thymus tissue. The origin of the receptors is a boy under two years old with a congenital heart defect but otherwise immunologically healthy.

This chain uses TRBV7-2 with TRBJ2-7, with TRBD1 identical over 10 bases. The CDR3 covers 14 residues. CDR1 and CDR2 from the germline V gene are SGHTA and FQGNSA. The V gene end was trimmed by 3 bases and the J gene end by 4 bases; junction bases not matched to a gene: 3. The CDR3 nucleotides are TGTGCCAGCAGCTTCGGGACAGGGGCGTACGAGCAGTACTTC. This encodes CASSFGTGAYEQYF. Supplemented by reference TRBV7-2 and TRBJ2-7, the full variable domain reads GAGVSQSPSNKVTEKGKDVELRCDPISGHTALYWYRQSLGQGLEFLIYFQGNSAPDKSGLPSDRFSAERTGGSVSTLTIQRTQQEDSAVYLCASSFGTGAYEQYFGPGTRLTVT.

This clone was seen a few times. CDR3 sequence: CASSQERQRTDQPQHF. The CDR3 DNA reads as TGCGCCAGCAGCCAAGAACGCCAGCGAACAGACCAGCCCCAGCATTTT. This chain uses TRBV4-3 with TRBJ1-5; D is unresolved. This CDR3 region has 16 residues. V shed 0 bases and J shed 7 bases, with 16 bases lying between them. CDR1 and CDR2 (germline): LGHNA, YSLEER.

The chain is built from TRBV29-1 and TRBJ1-5, with TRBD1 matching 12 bases. This CDR3 has 17 amino acids. Germline V gene lookup returns CDR1 SQVTM and CDR2 ANQGSEA. V dropped 5 bases and J dropped 0; count of bases not matched to a gene: 8. In DNA form, the CDR3 reads TGCAGCGTTTCTGGGACAGGGGGCAATTATAGCAATCAGCCCCAGCATTTT. Protein product: CSVSGTGGNYSNQPQHF.

In DNA, the CDR3 is TGTGCCAGCTCGACCGGGGGGCGTGGGACTGAAGCTTTCTTT. Its protein product is CASSTGGRGTEAFF. This chain joins TRBV18 and TRBJ1-1; D may be TRBD1 (6 bases). V was cut by 6 bases and J by 5 bases, with 16 bases left in between. The CDR3 is made up of 14 amino acids. Germline CDR1 KGHSH, CDR2 LQKENI.

The chain uses TRBV13 and TRBJ2-3; the match to TRBD2 covers 9 bases. The germline V gene encodes CDR1 PRHDT and CDR2 FYEKMQ (reference sequence). The junction had 6 bases not matched to a gene; V was cut back by 5 bases and J by 0 bases. The CDR3 has 16 amino acids. The CDR3 nucleotides read TGTGCCAGCAGCCTAGCGGGGTCACCTAGCACAGATACGCAGTATTTT. Translation gives CASSLAGSPSTDTQYF.